The rows below give T cell receptor beta chains drawn from one sample of a study of blood T cell repertoires in COVID-19. Sequencing was performed with immunoSEQ multiplex PCR; in TCRdb, only in-frame clones are kept and a portion is missing. Seen here are roughly 250,000 clones, 86% observed once, and the top ten hold over 7.5%. The sequenced material came from peripheral blood. These receptors were collected from a man aged 35 to 55 who had recovered from COVID-19. Both conserved end residues are part of each CDR3. The D gene is left open where the match is weak. Rows may omit the clone size; those that give it use once, few, many or a size class.

TGTGCCAGCAGCTCACAGGGGGCGAATAACTATGGCTACACCTTC | CASSSQGANNYGYTF | . | TRBV5-5 | TRBD1 | TRBJ1-2
TGTGCCAGCAGCCCTGACACGAGCTCCTACAATGAGCAGTTCTTC | CASSPDTSSYNEQFF | . | TRBV6-6 | . | TRBJ2-1
TGTGCCAGCAGCGGACAACTAAAAACAGGGGTCGGGGATGGCTACACCTTC | CASSGQLKTGVGDGYTF | . | TRBV7-9 | TRBD1 | TRBJ1-2
TGTGCTAGTGGGAAGAGGGGGCGGAACACTGAAGCTTTCTTT | CASGKRGRNTEAFF | . | TRBV12-5 | TRBD1 | TRBJ1-1
TGTGCCAGCAGCCAGTTATCCTACGAGCAGTACTTC | CASSQLSYEQYF | . | TRBV14 | . | TRBJ2-7
TGTGCCAGCCACTCCCAAAGCCAGCGGGCCGATACGCAGTATTTT | CASHSQSQRADTQYF | . | TRBV2 | . | TRBJ2-3
TGTGCCAGCGGACGGGGGGGGTCTCATTCACCCCTCCACTTT | CASGRGGSHSPLHF | once | TRBV25-1 | . | TRBJ1-6
TGTGCCAGTAGTTTCCGGGACAGGGGGTTCCGGAACACTGAAGCTTTCTTT | CASSFRDRGFRNTEAFF | . | TRBV19 | TRBD1 | TRBJ1-1
TGCGCCAGCAGCGCGGGGACTGCCAATCAGCCCCAGCATTTT | CASSAGTANQPQHF | . | TRBV5-1 | . | TRBJ1-5
TGTGCCAGCAGCTTTGGCGGGGGGGTCTCCTACAATGAGCAGTTCTTC | CASSFGGGVSYNEQFF | . | TRBV11-3 | TRBD2 | TRBJ2-1
TGTGCCAGCAGCCAAGGGTCAGAAAATCAGCCCCAGCATTTT | CASSQGSENQPQHF | few | TRBV4-2 | . | TRBJ1-5
TGTGCCAGCTCAGCCCTAGGGACAGGCACTAATGAAAAACTGTTTTTT | CASSALGTGTNEKLFF | . | TRBV18 | TRBD1 | TRBJ1-4
TGTGCCACCAGCAGAGCCGCCTACACAGATACGCAGTATTTT | CATSRAAYTDTQYF | . | TRBV15 | . | TRBJ2-3
TGTGCCAGCAGCTCTAGCGGGGGGAGCTCCTACAATGAGCAGTTCTTC | CASSSSGGSSYNEQFF | . | TRBV9 | TRBD2 | TRBJ2-1
TGTGCCAGCAGTCGGGGACAGAGAAACACTGAAGCTTTCTTT | CASSRGQRNTEAFF | . | TRBV6-6 | TRBD1 | TRBJ1-1
TGTGCCAGTAGTTTTCAGAACCCAAATTCACCCCTCCACTTT | CASSFQNPNSPLHF | . | TRBV19 | . | TRBJ1-6
TGTGCCAGCAGCCAAGTCGGGGGATTCCATTCACCCCTCCACTTT | CASSQVGGFHSPLHF | . | TRBV3-1/TRBV3-2 | . | TRBJ1-6
TGTGCCAGCAGCGGGCTAGCGGGGCGCGAGCAGTTCTTC | CASSGLAGREQFF | . | TRBV6-4 | TRBD2 | TRBJ2-1
TGTGCCATCAGTGAGTTTGCTAGCGGGAGTTACCAAGAGACCCAGTACTTC | CAISEFASGSYQETQYF | . | TRBV10-3 | TRBD2 | TRBJ2-5
TGTGCCAGCAGCTTGGACGGCTACGAGCAGTACTTC | CASSLDGYEQYF | . | TRBV5-4 | . | TRBJ2-7
TGTGCCAGCTCACCACTAGAAAATTCACCCCTCCACTTT | CASSPLENSPLHF | once | TRBV18 | . | TRBJ1-6
TGTGCCAGCAGCTTATCCTATATCGAGCTGTTTTTT | CASSLSYIELFF | . | TRBV7-9 | . | TRBJ2-2
TGTGCCAGCAGAGCCGCCGGGACTGGCAATGAGCAGTTCTTC | CASRAAGTGNEQFF | . | TRBV7-3 | . | TRBJ2-1
TGTGCCACCAGCGGAGGAAGCAGGCCGAATCAGCCCCAGCATTTT | CATSGGSRPNQPQHF | . | TRBV15 | . | TRBJ1-5
TGTGCCAGCAGTTCGCAGGCGACAGGGCGGATATCTCAGCCCCAGCATTTT | CASSSQATGRISQPQHF | . | TRBV7-9 | TRBD1 | TRBJ1-5
TGTGCCAGCACGCGAGGGGGGGTGGTTCAGCCCCAGCATTTT | CASTRGGVVQPQHF | . | TRBV2 | . | TRBJ1-5
TGTGCCAGCAGTTACTTGGGTCCAAACGCGGGGACCCAGTACTTC | CASSYLGPNAGTQYF | . | TRBV6-5 | . | TRBJ2-5
TGTGCCAGTACCCAATCCAGGGGGAAAAGGGATACGCAGTATTTT | CASTQSRGKRDTQYF | once | TRBV19 | TRBD1 | TRBJ2-3
TGTGCCAGCAGCGTACAGGGGAGCTCCTACAATGAGCAGTTCTTC | CASSVQGSSYNEQFF | . | TRBV9 | . | TRBJ2-1
TGTGCCAGTAGTGGGGGGAGGACTAGCGGGAGTCCCAGTGAGCAGTTCTTC | CASSGGRTSGSPSEQFF | once | TRBV19 | TRBD2 | TRBJ2-1
TGTGCCAGTTCGACAGGGGCAGGGCAGCCCCAGCATTTT | CASSTGAGQPQHF | . | TRBV27 | TRBD1 | TRBJ1-5
TGTGCCAGCAGCTTGCCGGGAGTCGGAGAGACCCAGTACTTC | CASSLPGVGETQYF | . | TRBV5-5 | . | TRBJ2-5
TGTGCCAGCAGCCCAGGCTTGGGGCAGGGATACTACGAGCAGTACTTC | CASSPGLGQGYYEQYF | . | TRBV7-2 | . | TRBJ2-7
TGTGCCAGTAGTACCTCCGACAGGGGGTCCGGACAGCCCCAGCATTTT | CASSTSDRGSGQPQHF | . | TRBV19 | TRBD1 | TRBJ1-5
TGTGCCAGCAGGCCTATGGGGGGGCGAACAGATACGCAGTATTTT | CASRPMGGRTDTQYF | . | TRBV7-9 | . | TRBJ2-3
TGTGCCAGCAGCTTAGTGGGTCAGGGCCTTAATTCACCCCTCCACTTT | CASSLVGQGLNSPLHF | . | TRBV7-2 | . | TRBJ1-6
TGCAGCGTTCAGGAGGGAAAGGTCCGTGGCTACACCTTC | CSVQEGKVRGYTF | . | TRBV29-1 | . | TRBJ1-2
TGTGCCAGCAGTCGGGGAAGACTGGCCGAAAAACTGTTTTTT | CASSRGRLAEKLFF | few | TRBV6-5 | . | TRBJ1-4
TGTGCCAGCAGCTTTCCCAGTTCAACTAATGAAAAACTGTTTTTT | CASSFPSSTNEKLFF | . | TRBV7-9 | . | TRBJ1-4
TGCGCCAGCAGCAGGACTAGCCAAGAGACCCAGTACTTC | CASSRTSQETQYF | few | TRBV5-1 | TRBD2 | TRBJ2-5
TGTGCCAGCAGGAAGGGGGGGGCCTACAATGAGCAGTTCTTC | CASRKGGAYNEQFF | . | TRBV11-3 | . | TRBJ2-1
TGTGCCAGCAGTTCGGGAGATTTGAATTCACCCCTCCACTTT | CASSSGDLNSPLHF | . | TRBV27 | . | TRBJ1-6
TGTGCCAGCAGCGGCGGGACGGGGAGAATGAGTTTAAGTGAGCAGTTCTTC | CASSGGTGRMSLSEQFF | . | TRBV9 | . | TRBJ2-1
TGTGCCAGTAGTATTAGGGGGACAGTGGTCACCGGGGAGCTGTTTTTT | CASSIRGTVVTGELFF | . | TRBV19 | TRBD1 | TRBJ2-2
TGTGCCAGCAGCTTCCCAGGTAGTAGGTACGAGCAGTACTTC | CASSFPGSRYEQYF | . | TRBV5-6 | . | TRBJ2-7
TGTGCCAGCTCCCCCGGGACAGGGTCTTTGGTAGCTTTCTTT | CASSPGTGSLVAFF | few | TRBV18 | TRBD1 | TRBJ1-1
TGTGCCAGCAGTTTTACTGGCTCCTACAATGAGCAGTTCTTC | CASSFTGSYNEQFF | . | TRBV27 | . | TRBJ2-1
TGTGCCAGCAGCGACCGGATACAGGGGGCCCGCGGTGGCTACACCTTC | CASSDRIQGARGGYTF | . | TRBV9 | TRBD1 | TRBJ1-2
TGTGCCACCAGCAGAGGTGGACAGAAGGAGGGCTACACCTTC | CATSRGGQKEGYTF | . | TRBV15 | . | TRBJ1-2
TGTGCCAGCAGCCTCCGGGACAGGGCAGGCGAGCAGTACTTC | CASSLRDRAGEQYF | . | TRBV2 | TRBD1 | TRBJ2-7
TGTGCCAGTCTCAAGAGGACTAGCGGGAGTACCACCGGGGAGCTGTTTTTT | CASLKRTSGSTTGELFF | . | TRBV19 | TRBD2 | TRBJ2-2
TGTGCCAGCACGGATGGCTACACCTTC | CASTDGYTF | . | TRBV2 | . | TRBJ1-2
TGTGCCAGTAGTATAGATCGTGTCTGGCGCACAGATACGCAGTATTTT | CASSIDRVWRTDTQYF | . | TRBV19 | . | TRBJ2-3